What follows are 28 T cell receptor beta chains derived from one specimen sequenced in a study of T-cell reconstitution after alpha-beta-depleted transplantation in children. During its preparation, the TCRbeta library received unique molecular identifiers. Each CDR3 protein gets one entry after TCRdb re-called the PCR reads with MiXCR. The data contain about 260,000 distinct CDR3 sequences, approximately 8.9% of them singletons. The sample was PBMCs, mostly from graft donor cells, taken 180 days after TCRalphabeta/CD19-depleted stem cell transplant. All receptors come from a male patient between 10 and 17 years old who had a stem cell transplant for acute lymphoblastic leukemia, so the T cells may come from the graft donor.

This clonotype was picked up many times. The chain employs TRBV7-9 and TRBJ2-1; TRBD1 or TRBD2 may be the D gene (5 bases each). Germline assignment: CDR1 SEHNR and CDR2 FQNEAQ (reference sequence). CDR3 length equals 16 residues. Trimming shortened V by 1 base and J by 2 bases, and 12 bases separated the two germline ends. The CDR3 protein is CASSLVEGSPYNEQFF. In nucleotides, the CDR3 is TGTGCCAGCAGCTTAGTAGAGGGGAGCCCCTACAATGAGCAGTTCTTC. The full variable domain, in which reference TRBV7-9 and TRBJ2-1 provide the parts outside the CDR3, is DTGVSQNPRHKITKRGQNVTFRCDPISEHNRLYWYRQTLGQGPEFLTYFQNEAQLEKSRLLSDRFSAERPKGSFSTLEIQRTEQGDSAMYLCASSLVEGSPYNEQFFGPGTRLTVL.

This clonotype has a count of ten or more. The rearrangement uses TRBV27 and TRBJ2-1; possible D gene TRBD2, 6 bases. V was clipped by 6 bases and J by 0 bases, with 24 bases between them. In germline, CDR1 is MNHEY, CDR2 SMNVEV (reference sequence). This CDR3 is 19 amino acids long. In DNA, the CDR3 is TGTGCCAGCAGCTCTCGACGGGGGTCGGGGCTAAGCTCCTACAATGAGCAGTTCTTC. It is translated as CASSSRRGSGLSSYNEQFF.

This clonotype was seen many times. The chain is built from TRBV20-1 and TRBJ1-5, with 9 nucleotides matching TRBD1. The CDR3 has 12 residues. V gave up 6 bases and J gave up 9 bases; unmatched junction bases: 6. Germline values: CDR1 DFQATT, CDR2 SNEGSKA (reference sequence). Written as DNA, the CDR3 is TGCAGTGCGGGACAGGGTGAGAGGCCCCAGCATTTT. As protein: CSAGQGERPQHF.

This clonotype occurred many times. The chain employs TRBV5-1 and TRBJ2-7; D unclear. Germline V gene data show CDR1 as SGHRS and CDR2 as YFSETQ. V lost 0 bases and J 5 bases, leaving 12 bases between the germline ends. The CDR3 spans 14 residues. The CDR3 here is CASSLDVRLNEQYF. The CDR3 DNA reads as TGCGCCAGCAGCTTGGACGTACGCCTGAACGAGCAGTACTTC.

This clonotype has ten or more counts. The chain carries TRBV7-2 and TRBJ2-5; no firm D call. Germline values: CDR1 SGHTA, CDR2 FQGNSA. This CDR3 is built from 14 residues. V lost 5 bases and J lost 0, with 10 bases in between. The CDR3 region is CASSQPQYQETQYF. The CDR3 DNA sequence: TGTGCCAGCAGCCAACCACAGTACCAAGAGACCCAGTACTTC.

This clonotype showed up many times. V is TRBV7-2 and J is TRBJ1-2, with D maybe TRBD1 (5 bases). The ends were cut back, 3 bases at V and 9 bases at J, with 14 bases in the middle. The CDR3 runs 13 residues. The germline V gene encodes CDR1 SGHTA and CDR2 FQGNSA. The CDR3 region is CASSLFPGDSYTF. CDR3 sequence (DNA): TGTGCCAGCAGCTTGTTTCCGGGGGATAGCTACACCTTC.

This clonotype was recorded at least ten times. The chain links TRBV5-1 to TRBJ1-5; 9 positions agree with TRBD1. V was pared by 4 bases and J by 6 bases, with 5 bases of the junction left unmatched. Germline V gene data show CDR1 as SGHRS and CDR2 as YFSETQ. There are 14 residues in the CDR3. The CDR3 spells CASSQGQGSQPQHF. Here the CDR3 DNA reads TGCGCCAGCAGCCAGGGACAGGGAAGTCAGCCCCAGCATTTT.

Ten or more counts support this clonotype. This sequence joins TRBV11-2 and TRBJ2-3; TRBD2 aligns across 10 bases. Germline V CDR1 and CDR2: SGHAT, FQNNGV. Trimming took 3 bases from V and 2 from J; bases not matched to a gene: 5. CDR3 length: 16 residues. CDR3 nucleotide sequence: TGTGCCAGCAGCTTTGAAGCGGGGGGGGCCACAGATACGCAGTATTTT. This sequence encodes CASSFEAGGATDTQYF.

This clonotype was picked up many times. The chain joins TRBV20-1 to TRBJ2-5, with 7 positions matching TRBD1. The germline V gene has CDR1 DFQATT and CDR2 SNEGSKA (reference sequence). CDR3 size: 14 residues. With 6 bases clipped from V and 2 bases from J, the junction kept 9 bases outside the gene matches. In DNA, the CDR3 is TGCAGTGCCCGCCGGGACAGTGCTCAAGAGACCCAGTACTTC. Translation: CSARRDSAQETQYF.

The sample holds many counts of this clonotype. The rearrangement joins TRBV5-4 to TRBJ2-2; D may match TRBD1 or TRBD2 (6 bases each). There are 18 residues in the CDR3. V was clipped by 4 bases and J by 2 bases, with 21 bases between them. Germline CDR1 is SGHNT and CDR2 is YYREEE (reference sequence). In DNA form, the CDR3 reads TGTGCCAGCAGCAGCTTGGGGGGCCATGGACCTAACACCGGGGAGCTGTTTTTT. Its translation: CASSSLGGHGPNTGELFF.

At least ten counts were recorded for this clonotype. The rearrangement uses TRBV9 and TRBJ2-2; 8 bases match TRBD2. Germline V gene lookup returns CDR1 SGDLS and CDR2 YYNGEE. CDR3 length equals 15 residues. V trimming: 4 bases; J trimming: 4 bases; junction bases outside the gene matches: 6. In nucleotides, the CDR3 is TGTGCCAGCAGCTTCCCAACTAGCGGCACCGGGGAGCTGTTTTTT. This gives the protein CASSFPTSGTGELFF.

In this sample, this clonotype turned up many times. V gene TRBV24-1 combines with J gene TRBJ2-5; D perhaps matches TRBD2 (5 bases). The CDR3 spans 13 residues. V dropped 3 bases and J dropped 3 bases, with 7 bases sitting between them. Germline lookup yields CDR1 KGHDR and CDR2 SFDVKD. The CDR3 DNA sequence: TGTGCCACCAGTGATACCGGGGAAGAGACCCAGTACTTC. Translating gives CATSDTGEETQYF.

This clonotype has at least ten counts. In DNA form, the CDR3 reads TGTGCCAGCAGTTACACGATGCTACAGGGATTGGGGGAAGAGACCCAGTACTTC. It yields the protein CASSYTMLQGLGEETQYF. The V gene is TRBV6-5, the J gene TRBJ2-5; a weak D match, TRBD1 (6 bases). Germline CDR1 and CDR2: MNHEY and SVGAGI. V was shortened by 2 bases and J by 3 bases, with 22 bases between the two germline ends. CDR3 length: 18 residues.

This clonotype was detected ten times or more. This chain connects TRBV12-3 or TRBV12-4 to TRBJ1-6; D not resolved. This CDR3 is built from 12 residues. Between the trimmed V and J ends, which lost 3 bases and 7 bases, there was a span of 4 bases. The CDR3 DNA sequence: TGTGCCAGCAGTTTGGCCAATTCACCCCTCCACTTT. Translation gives CASSLANSPLHF.

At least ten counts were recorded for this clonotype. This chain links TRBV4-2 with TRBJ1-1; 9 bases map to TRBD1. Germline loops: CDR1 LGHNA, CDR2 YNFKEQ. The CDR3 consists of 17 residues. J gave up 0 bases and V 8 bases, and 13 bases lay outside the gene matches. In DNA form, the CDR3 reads TGTGCCAGCCCTGTCTGGACAGGGGACCCCTTGAACACTGAAGCTTTCTTT. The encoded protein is CASPVWTGDPLNTEAFF.

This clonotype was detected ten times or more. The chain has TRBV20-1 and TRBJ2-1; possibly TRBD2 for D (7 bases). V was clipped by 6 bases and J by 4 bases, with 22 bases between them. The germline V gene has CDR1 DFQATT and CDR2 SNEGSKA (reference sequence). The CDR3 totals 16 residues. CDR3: CSAREEGGGFYNEQFF. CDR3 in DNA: TGCAGTGCCCGGGAAGAGGGAGGGGGTTTTTACAATGAGCAGTTCTTC.

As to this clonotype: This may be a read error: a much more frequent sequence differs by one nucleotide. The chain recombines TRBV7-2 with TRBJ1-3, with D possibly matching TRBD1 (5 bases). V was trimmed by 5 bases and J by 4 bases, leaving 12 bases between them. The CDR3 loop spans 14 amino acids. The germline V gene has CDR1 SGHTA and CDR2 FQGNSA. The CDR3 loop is CASSPGVRGNTIYF. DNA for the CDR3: TGTGCCAGCAGCCCGGGGGTAAGAGGAAACACCATATATTTT.

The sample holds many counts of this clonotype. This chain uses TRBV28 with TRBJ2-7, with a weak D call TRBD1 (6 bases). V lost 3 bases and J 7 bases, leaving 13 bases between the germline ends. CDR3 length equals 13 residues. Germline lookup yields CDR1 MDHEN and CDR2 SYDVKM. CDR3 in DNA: TGTGCCAGCAGTTTGGGGGCTTCTGGGGAGCAGTACTTC. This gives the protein CASSLGASGEQYF.

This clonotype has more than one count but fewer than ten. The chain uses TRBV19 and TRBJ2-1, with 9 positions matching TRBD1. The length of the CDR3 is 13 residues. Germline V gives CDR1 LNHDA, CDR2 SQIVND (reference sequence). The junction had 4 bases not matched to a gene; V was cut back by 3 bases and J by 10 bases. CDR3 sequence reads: CASSIGTGYEQFF. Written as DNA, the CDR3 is TGTGCCAGTAGTATCGGGACAGGGTACGAGCAGTTCTTC.

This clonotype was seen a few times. CDR3 nucleotide sequence: TGTGCCAGCAGCCAAGATGCCGTGACAGGGGTGCGAGAGACCCAGTACTTC. Amino acid sequence: CASSQDAVTGVRETQYF. The genes are TRBV3-1 and TRBJ2-5; the match to TRBD1 covers 8 bases. CDR1 is LGHDT, CDR2 YNNKEL, per germline (reference sequence). The CDR3 totals 17 residues. The J segment lost 4 bases and the V segment lost 0 bases, leaving 10 bases of the junction unmatched.

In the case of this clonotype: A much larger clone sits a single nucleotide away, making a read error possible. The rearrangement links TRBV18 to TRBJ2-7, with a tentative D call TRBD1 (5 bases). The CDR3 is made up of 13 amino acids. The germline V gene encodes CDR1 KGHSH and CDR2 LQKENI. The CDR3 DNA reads TGTGCCAGCTCGCGACAGAACTCCGACGAGCAGTACTTC. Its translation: CASSRQNSDEQYF.

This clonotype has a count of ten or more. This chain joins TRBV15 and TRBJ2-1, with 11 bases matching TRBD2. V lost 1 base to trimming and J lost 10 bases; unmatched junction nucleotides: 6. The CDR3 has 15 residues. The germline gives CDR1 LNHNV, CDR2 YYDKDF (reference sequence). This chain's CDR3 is CATSRVVAGGREQFF. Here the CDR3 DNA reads TGTGCCACCAGCAGAGTGGTAGCGGGGGGGCGAGAGCAGTTCTTC.

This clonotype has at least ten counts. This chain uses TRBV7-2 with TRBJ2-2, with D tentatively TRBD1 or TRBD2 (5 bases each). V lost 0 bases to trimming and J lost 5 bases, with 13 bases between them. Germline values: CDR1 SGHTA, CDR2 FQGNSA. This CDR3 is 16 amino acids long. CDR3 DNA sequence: TGTGCCAGCAGCTTAGCGGGACCGGGTAGGACCGGGGAGCTGTTTTTT. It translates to CASSLAGPGRTGELFF.

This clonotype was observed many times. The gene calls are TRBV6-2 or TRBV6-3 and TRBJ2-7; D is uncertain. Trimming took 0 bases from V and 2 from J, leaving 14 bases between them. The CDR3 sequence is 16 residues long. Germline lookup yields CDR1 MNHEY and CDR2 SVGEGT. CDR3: CASSYSSPYPTYEQYF. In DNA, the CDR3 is TGTGCCAGCAGTTACTCCTCACCCTACCCTACCTACGAGCAGTACTTC.

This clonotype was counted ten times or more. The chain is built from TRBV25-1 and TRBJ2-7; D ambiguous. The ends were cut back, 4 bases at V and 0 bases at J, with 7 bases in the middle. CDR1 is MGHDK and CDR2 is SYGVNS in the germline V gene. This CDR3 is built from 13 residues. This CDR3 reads CASSGDFSYEQYF. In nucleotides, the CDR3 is TGTGCCAGCAGTGGAGACTTCTCCTACGAGCAGTACTTC.

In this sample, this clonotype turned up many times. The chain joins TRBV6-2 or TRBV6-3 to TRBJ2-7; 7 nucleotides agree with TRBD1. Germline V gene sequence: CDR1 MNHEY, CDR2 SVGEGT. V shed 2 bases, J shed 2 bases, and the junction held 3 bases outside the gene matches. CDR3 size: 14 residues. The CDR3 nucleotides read TGTGCCAGCAGTTACAGGGGGCTAGCCTACGAGCAGTACTTC. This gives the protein CASSYRGLAYEQYF.

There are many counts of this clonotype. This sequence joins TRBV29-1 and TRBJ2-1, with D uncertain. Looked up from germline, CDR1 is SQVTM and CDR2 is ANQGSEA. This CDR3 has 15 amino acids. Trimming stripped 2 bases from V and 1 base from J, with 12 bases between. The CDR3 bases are TGCAGCGTTGAATCGGGTATGGGGTCCTACAATGAGCAGTTCTTC. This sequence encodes CSVESGMGSYNEQFF.

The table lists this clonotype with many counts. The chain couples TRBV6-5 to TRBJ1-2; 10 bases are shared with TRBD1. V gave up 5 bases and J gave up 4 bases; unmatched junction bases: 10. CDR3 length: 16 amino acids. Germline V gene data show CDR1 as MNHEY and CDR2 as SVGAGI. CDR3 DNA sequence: TGTGCCAGCAGTCCCGGGACAGGGGAGTCGGGCTATGGCTACACCTTC. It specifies CASSPGTGESGYGYTF.